A single T cell receptor (beta chain) is shown here with its context. V shed 6 bases and J shed 10 bases, with 13 bases lying between them. The CDR3 extends over 13 amino acids. Per germline, CDR1 LNHDA and CDR2 SQIVND (reference sequence). This sample was taken from a study of blood T cell repertoires in COVID-19. Study-wide context: Donors in the United States, Italy and Spain gave samples during acute or convalescent COVID-19. PBMCs, B-cell-depleted T cells, or T cells were the source of the cDNA or gDNA that made up the material.

As originally analysed: It was from reference gene primer amplification that nucleated cell counts were estimated. Sequenced by immunoSEQ multiplex PCR; TCRdb stores in-frame clones only, minus some. V and J calls plus clone size are reproduced from that table; the DNA served to infer D and trimming. The data contain around 200,000 clones, around 85% of them singletons. The specimen sequenced was peripheral blood. This TCR came from a man between 65 and 85 years old with active or convalescent COVID-19. The rearrangement joins TRBV19 to TRBJ1-6, with a tentative D call TRBD1 (5 bases). The CDR3 spells CASRPGIWSPLHF. The CDR3 bases are TGTGCCAGTAGGCCAGGGATTTGGTCACCCCTCCACTTT. The full variable domain, with the rest looked up from reference TRBV19 and TRBJ1-6, is DGGITQSPKYLFRKEGQNVTLSCEQNLNHDAMYWYRQDPGQGLRLIYYSQIVNDFQKGDIAEGYSVSREKKESFPLTVTSAQKNPTAFYLCASRPGIWSPLHFGNGTRLTVT.